A selection of T cell receptor beta chains follows, all from one sample in a study of beta chain features in type 1 diabetes. Data came from immunoSEQ multiplex PCR; TCRdb stores just in-frame clones and leaves some out. The data show around 250,000 clones, roughly 13% seen once. The specimen sequenced was naive CD4+ T cells from blood. These TCRs come from a man aged 30 to 39 with type 1 diabetes. Each CDR3 is given with its conserved first and last residue. D genes are given only for firm matches. Clone size is given for some rows only: seen once, a few or many times, or a class if the clone is expanded.

clone_size	cdr3_length	j_call	v_call	d_call	cdr3_aa	cdr3_nt
few	13	TRBJ1-1	TRBV29-1	TRBD1	CSVVGQGGTEAFF	TGCAGCGTTGTGGGACAGGGCGGGACTGAAGCTTTCTTT
NA	13	TRBJ2-5	TRBV5-4	NA	CASSYKSGETQYF	TGTGCCAGCAGCTACAAATCCGGGGAGACCCAGTACTTC
NA	15	TRBJ2-7	TRBV15	TRBD1	CATSREGTGISQQYF	TGTGCCACCAGCAGAGAGGGGACAGGGATCTCTCAGCAGTACTTC
few	12	TRBJ2-7	TRBV5-4	NA	CATRQGSYEQYF	TGTGCGACCCGGCAGGGCTCCTACGAGCAGTACTTC
few	17	TRBJ2-7	TRBV4-1	NA	CASSQARYGTINVQRYF	TGCGCCAGCAGCCAAGCCAGGTATGGGACAATCAACGTGCAGCGGTACTTC
few	13	TRBJ1-1	TRBV19	NA	CASSVRIGLEAFF	TGTGCCAGTAGTGTCCGGATCGGGTTGGAAGCTTTCTTT
few	12	TRBJ2-1	TRBV6-5	NA	CASRSQGDEQFF	TGTGCCAGCAGGTCCCAGGGCGATGAGCAGTTCTTC
few	14	TRBJ2-1	TRBV5-1	NA	CASSFVGGGNEQFF	TGCGCCAGCAGCTTTGTCGGGGGAGGTAATGAGCAGTTCTTC
NA	17	TRBJ2-1	TRBV28	TRBD2	CASSGLTSGKTWNEQFF	TGTGCCAGCAGTGGCCTTACTAGCGGGAAGACTTGGAATGAGCAGTTCTTC
few	16	TRBJ2-3	TRBV15	TRBD2	CATTKGAGVYADTQYF	TGTGCCACCACTAAAGGCGCGGGAGTATATGCAGATACGCAGTATTTT
few	15	TRBJ2-7	TRBV7-9	TRBD1	CASSLRGTGSYEQYF	TGTGCCAGCAGCTTACGCGGGACAGGCTCCTACGAGCAGTACTTC
once	14	TRBJ2-5	TRBV5-1	TRBD2	CASSPGTSGGTQYF	TGCGCCAGCAGCCCTGGGACTAGCGGAGGGACCCAGTACTTC
NA	13	TRBJ1-2	TRBV6-6	TRBD1	CASRGTGNYGYTF	TGTGCCAGCAGGGGGACAGGGAACTATGGCTACACCTTC
NA	19	TRBJ2-7	TRBV5-4	TRBD1	CASSSEGAGGYWSSYEQYF	TGTGCCAGCAGCTCGGAGGGGGCAGGGGGCTATTGGAGCTCCTACGAGCAGTACTTC
NA	11	TRBJ2-7	TRBV2	NA	CANSGGGEQYF	TGTGCCAACTCAGGGGGAGGCGAGCAGTACTTC
few	16	TRBJ2-3	TRBV28	TRBD2	CASSRPSGRGTDTQYF	TGTGCCAGCAGTCGCCCTAGCGGGAGGGGCACAGATACGCAGTATTTT
few	14	TRBJ2-7	TRBV28	NA	CASSSTGLTGEQYF	TGTGCCAGCAGTAGTACAGGGCTCACGGGCGAGCAGTACTTC
few	15	TRBJ1-5	TRBV29-1	NA	CSVETGEGGNQPQHF	TGCAGCGTTGAAACGGGGGAGGGGGGCAATCAGCCCCAGCATTTT
few	16	TRBJ2-1	TRBV5-1	TRBD2	CASSLARTSGNNEQFF	TGCGCCAGCAGCTTGGCCAGGACTAGCGGGAACAATGAGCAGTTCTTC
NA	15	TRBJ2-7	TRBV7-2	TRBD2	CASSRIAGFSYEQYF	TGTGCCAGCAGCCGAATAGCGGGGTTTTCCTACGAGCAGTACTTC
NA	17	TRBJ2-1	TRBV9	TRBD2	CASSVELAPSSYNEQFF	TGTGCCAGCAGCGTAGAACTAGCGCCTAGCTCCTACAATGAGCAGTTCTTC
NA	11	TRBJ2-7	TRBV5-1	NA	CASSLDHEQYF	TGCGCCAGCAGCTTGGATCACGAGCAGTACTTC
few	15	TRBJ1-1	TRBV9	NA	CASSKGVGEGTEAFF	TGTGCCAGCAGCAAGGGGGTGGGCGAGGGGACTGAAGCTTTCTTT
NA	15	TRBJ2-5	TRBV4-2	TRBD2	CASSQSSGRLETQYF	TGTGCCAGCAGCCAATCTAGCGGGAGGCTAGAGACCCAGTACTTC
NA	15	TRBJ1-5	TRBV9	TRBD1	CASSSGTGVNQPQHF	TGTGCCAGCAGCTCCGGGACAGGGGTTAATCAGCCCCAGCATTTT
NA	18	TRBJ2-2	TRBV5-1	TRBD2	CASSTGLAGGPYTGELFF	TGCGCCAGCAGCACGGGACTAGCGGGAGGGCCGTACACCGGGGAGCTGTTTTTT
NA	15	TRBJ1-5	TRBV5-1	NA	CASSPGGYSNQPQHF	TGCGCCAGCAGCCCGGGGGGGTATAGCAATCAGCCCCAGCATTTT
NA	15	TRBJ2-3	TRBV13	TRBD2	CASSLAGGMADTQYF	TGTGCCAGCAGCCTAGCGGGAGGGATGGCAGATACGCAGTATTTT
NA	15	TRBJ2-1	TRBV7-9	NA	CASSSPTSSSNEQFF	TGTGCCAGCAGCTCCCCGACTAGTTCGTCCAATGAGCAGTTCTTC
NA	15	TRBJ1-1	TRBV19	NA	CASSISPGMNTEAFF	TGTGCCAGTAGTATCAGTCCAGGGATGAACACTGAAGCTTTCTTT
NA	13	TRBJ1-1	TRBV28	NA	CASSLGPGTEAFF	TGTGCCAGCAGTTTGGGGCCGGGCACTGAAGCTTTCTTT
NA	13	TRBJ1-1	TRBV10-3	NA	CAIRPTVNTEAFF	TGTGCCATCAGGCCGACAGTGAACACTGAAGCTTTCTTT
few	15	TRBJ2-3	TRBV5-1	TRBD1	CASSTGTASTDTQYF	TGCGCCAGCAGCACCGGGACAGCTAGCACAGATACGCAGTATTTT
NA	12	TRBJ2-5	TRBV2	NA	CASSYSQETQYF	TGTGCCAGCTCGTACAGTCAAGAGACCCAGTACTTC
few	13	TRBJ2-7	TRBV5-1	NA	CASSWRGPAEQYF	TGCGCCAGCAGCTGGCGGGGCCCAGCCGAGCAGTACTTC